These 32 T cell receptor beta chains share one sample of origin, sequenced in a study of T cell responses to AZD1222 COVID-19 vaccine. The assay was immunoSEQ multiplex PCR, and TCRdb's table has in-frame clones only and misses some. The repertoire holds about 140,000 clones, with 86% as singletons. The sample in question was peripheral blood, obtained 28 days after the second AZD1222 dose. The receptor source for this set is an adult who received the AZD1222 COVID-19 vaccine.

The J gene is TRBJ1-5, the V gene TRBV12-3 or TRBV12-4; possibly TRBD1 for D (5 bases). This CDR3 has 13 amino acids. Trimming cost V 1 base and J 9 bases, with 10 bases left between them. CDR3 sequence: CASSLGGARPQHF. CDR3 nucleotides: TGTGCCAGCAGTTTAGGGGGCGCCCGGCCCCAGCATTTT.

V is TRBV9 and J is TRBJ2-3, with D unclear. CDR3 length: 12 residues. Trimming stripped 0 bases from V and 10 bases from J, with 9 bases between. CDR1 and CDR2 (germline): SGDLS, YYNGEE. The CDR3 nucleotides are TGTGCCAGCAGCGTAGACAGTAGTGCGCAGTATTTT. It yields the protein CASSVDSSAQYF.

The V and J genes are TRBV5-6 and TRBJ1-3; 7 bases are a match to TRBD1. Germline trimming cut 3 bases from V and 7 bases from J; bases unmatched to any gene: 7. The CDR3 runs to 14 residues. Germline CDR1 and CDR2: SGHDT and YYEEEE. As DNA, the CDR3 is TGTGCCAGCAGCTCTACAGGGGCCGTCAACACCATATATTTT. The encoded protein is CASSSTGAVNTIYF.

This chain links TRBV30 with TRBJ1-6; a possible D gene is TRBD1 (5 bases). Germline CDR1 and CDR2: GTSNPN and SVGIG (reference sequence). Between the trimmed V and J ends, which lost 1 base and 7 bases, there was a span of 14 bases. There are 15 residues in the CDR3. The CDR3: CAWSGMGGQNSPLHF. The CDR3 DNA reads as TGTGCCTGGAGTGGAATGGGGGGTCAGAATTCACCCCTCCACTTT. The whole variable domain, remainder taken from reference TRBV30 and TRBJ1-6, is SQTIHQWPATLVQPVGSPLSLECTVEGTSNPNLYWYRQAAGRGLQLLFYSVGIGQISSEVPQNLSASRPQDRQFILSSKKLLLSDSGFYLCAWSGMGGQNSPLHFGNGTRLTVT.

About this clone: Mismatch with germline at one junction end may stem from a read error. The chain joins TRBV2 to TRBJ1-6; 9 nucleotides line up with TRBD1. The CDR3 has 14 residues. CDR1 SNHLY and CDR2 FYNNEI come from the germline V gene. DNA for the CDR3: TGTGCCAGCAGAGAAGGGGACAGGGCTGGACCCCTCCACTTT. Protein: CASREGDRAGPLHF.

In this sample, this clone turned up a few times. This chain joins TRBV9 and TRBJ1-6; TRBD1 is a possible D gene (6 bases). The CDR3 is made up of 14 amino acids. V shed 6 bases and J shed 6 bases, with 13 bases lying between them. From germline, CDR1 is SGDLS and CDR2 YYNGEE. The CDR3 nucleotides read TGTGCCAGCACACCAGGGGATGGTAATTCACCCCTCCACTTT. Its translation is CASTPGDGNSPLHF.

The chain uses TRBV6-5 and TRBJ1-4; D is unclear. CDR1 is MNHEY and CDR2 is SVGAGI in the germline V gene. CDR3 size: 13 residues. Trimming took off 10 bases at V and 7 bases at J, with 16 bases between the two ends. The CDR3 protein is CATTGTSGEKLFF. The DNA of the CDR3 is TGTGCCACCACCGGCACGTCGGGTGAAAAACTGTTTTTT.

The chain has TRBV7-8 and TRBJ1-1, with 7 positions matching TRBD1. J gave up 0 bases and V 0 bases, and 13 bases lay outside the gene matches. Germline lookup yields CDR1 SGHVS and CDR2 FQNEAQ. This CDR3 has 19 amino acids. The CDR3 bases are TGTGCCAGCAGCTTAGCGAGAGGAGGACAGGATGCTATGAACACTGAAGCTTTCTTT. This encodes CASSLARGGQDAMNTEAFF. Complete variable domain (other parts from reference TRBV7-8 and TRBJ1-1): GAGVSQSPRYKVAKRGQDVALRCDPISGHVSLFWYQQALGQGPEFLTYFQNEAQLDKSGLPSDRFFAERPEGSVSTLKIQRTQQEDSAVYLCASSLARGGQDAMNTEAFFGQGTRLTVV.

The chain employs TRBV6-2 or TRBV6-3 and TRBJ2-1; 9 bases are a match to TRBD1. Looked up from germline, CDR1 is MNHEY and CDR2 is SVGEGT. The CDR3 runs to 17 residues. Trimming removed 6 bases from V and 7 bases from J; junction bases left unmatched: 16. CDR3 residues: CASSPFYSGTGRNEQFF. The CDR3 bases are TGTGCCAGCAGCCCTTTCTACTCCGGGACAGGGCGTAATGAGCAGTTCTTC.

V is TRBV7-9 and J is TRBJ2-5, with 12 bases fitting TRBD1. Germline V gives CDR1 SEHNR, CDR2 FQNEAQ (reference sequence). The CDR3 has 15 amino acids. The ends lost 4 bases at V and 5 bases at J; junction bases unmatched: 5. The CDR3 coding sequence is TGTGCCAGCAGCTCCGGGACAGGGGGCGTCGAGACCCAGTACTTC. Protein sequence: CASSSGTGGVETQYF. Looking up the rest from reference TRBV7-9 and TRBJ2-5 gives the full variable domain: DTGVSQNPRHKITKRGQNVTFRCDPISEHNRLYWYRQTLGQGPEFLTYFQNEAQLEKSRLLSDRFSAERPKGSFSTLEIQRTEQGDSAMYLCASSSGTGGVETQYFGPGTRLLVL.

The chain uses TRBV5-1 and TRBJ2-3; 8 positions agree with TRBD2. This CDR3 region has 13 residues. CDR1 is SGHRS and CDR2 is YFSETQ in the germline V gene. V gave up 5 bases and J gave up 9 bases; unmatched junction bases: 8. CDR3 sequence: CASSSPGGGTQYF. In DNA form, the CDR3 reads TGCGCCAGCAGTTCCCCTGGCGGGGGGACGCAGTATTTT.

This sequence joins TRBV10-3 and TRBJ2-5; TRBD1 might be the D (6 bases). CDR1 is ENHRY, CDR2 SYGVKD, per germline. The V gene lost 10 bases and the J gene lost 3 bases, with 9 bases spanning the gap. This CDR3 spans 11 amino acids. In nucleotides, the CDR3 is TGTGCCACCCGGGACAAAGAGACCCAGTACTTC. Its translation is CATRDKETQYF.

For the CDR3, the DNA is TGTGCCAGCAGCCTAGGCCAGGGGTCAGGAAACACCATATATTTT. Protein product: CASSLGQGSGNTIYF. The rearrangement uses TRBV11-3 and TRBJ1-3, with D tentatively TRBD1 (6 bases). Between the trimmed V and J ends, which lost 5 bases and 4 bases, there was a span of 15 bases. The CDR3 covers 15 residues. CDR1 and CDR2 (germline): SGHNT, YENEEA.

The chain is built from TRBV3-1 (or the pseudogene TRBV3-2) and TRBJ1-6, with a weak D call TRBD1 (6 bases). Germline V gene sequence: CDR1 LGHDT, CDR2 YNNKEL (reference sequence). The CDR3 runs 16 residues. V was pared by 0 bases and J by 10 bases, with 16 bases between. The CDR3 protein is CASSQDWAGEGSPLHF. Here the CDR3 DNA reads TGTGCCAGCAGCCAAGATTGGGCAGGGGAGGGGTCACCCCTCCACTTT.

CDR3 bases: TGTGCCACCAGCAGAGAACAGGCAATATTTAGTGAAGCTTTCTTT. Its translation is CATSREQAIFSEAFF. This rearrangement joins TRBV15 to TRBJ1-1, with a tentative D call TRBD1 (5 bases). CDR3 size: 15 residues. With 0 bases removed from V and 7 bases from J, the gap between germline ends came to 15 bases. Per the germline V gene, CDR1 is LNHNV and CDR2 is YYDKDF (reference sequence).

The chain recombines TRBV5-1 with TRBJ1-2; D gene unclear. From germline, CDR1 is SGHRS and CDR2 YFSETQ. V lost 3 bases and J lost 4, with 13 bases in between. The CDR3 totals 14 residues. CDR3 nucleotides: TGCGCCAGCAGCTCCGAGGTTCTGAGCTATGGCTACACCTTC. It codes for CASSSEVLSYGYTF.

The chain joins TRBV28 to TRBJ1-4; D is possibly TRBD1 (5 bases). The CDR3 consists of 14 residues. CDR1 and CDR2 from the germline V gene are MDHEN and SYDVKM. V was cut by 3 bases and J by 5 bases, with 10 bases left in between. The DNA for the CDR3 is TGTGCCAGCAGTTTGGTCGGGGCAAATGAAAAACTGTTTTTT. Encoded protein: CASSLVGANEKLFF.

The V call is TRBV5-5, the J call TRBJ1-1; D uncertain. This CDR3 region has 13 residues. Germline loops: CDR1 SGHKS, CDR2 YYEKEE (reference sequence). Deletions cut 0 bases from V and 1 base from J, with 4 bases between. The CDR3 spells CASSLVPNTEAFF. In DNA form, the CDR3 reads TGTGCCAGCAGCTTGGTACCGAACACTGAAGCTTTCTTT.

The DNA of the CDR3 is TGTGCCACCAGTGATCCCTCGTTTGGGGTTGGGTTGGAGACCCAGTACTTC. Residues: CATSDPSFGVGLETQYF. The chain carries TRBV24-1 and TRBJ2-5; D unclear. Trimming cost V 3 bases and J 5 bases, with 21 bases left between them. The V gene's germline CDR1 is KGHDR and CDR2 SFDVKD. The CDR3 length is 17 residues.

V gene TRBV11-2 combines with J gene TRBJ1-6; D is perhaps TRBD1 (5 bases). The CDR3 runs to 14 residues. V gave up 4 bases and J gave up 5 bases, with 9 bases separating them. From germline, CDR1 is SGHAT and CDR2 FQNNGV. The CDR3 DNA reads TGTGCCAGCAGCTCAGGGTTGGATAATTCACCCCTCCACTTT. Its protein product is CASSSGLDNSPLHF.

Here the CDR3 DNA reads TGTGCCAGCAGTGATTACGGGGATACGCAGTATTTT. Translating gives CASSDYGDTQYF. The rearrangement uses TRBV2 and TRBJ2-3; D remains unclear. The CDR3 extends over 12 amino acids. From germline, CDR1 is SNHLY and CDR2 FYNNEI. V was trimmed by 3 bases and J by 6 bases, leaving 7 bases between them.

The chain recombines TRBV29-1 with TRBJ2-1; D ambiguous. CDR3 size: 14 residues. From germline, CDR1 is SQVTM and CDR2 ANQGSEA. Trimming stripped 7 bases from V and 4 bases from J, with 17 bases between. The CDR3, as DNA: TGCAGCGCCGCCGTGACAAGAGTTTACAATGAGCAGTTCTTC. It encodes CSAAVTRVYNEQFF.

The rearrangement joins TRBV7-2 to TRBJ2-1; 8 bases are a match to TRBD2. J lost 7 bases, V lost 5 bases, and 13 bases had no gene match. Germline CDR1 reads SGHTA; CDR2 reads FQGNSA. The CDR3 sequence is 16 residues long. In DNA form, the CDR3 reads TGTGCCAGCAGCCAAGCGGGAGCTGTCAGCGGGAATGAGCAGTTCTTC. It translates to CASSQAGAVSGNEQFF.

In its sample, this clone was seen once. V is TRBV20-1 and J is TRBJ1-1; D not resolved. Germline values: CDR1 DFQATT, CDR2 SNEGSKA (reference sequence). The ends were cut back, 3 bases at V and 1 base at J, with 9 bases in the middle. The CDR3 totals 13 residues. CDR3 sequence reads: CSASKQTNTEAFF. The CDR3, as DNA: TGCAGTGCTAGTAAACAGACGAACACTGAAGCTTTCTTT.

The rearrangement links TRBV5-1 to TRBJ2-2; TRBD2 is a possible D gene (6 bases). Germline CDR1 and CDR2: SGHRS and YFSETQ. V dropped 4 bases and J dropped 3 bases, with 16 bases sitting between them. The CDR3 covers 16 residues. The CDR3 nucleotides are TGCGCCAGCAGCGACCCCGGGACGGGGGACACCGGGGAGCTGTTTTTT. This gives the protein CASSDPGTGDTGELFF.

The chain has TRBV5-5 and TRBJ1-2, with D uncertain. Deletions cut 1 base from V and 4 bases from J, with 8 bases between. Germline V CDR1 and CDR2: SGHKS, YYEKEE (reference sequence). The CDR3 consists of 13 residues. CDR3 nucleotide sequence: TGTGCCAGCAGCTTGAGCGACGGCTATGGCTACACCTTC. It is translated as CASSLSDGYGYTF.

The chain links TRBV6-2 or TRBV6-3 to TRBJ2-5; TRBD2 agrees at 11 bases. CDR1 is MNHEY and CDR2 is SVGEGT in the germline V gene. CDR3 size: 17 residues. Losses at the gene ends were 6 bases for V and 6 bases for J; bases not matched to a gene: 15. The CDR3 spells CASSRSGGDILQKTQYF. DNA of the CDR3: TGTGCCAGCAGCCGTAGCGGGGGGGATATACTACAGAAGACCCAGTACTTC.

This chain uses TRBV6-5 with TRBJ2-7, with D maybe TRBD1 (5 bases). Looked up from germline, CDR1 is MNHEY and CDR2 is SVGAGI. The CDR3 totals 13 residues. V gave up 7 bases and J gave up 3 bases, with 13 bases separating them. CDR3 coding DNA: TGTGCCAGCACAGGGTTAGGAATCTACGAGCAGTACTTC. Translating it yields CASTGLGIYEQYF.

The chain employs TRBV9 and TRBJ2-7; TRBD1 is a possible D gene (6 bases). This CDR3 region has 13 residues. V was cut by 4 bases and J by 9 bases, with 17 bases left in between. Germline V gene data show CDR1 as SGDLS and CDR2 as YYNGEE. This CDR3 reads CASSPSDSAGQYF. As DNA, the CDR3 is TGTGCCAGCAGCCCCTCGGACAGCGCGGGGCAGTACTTC.

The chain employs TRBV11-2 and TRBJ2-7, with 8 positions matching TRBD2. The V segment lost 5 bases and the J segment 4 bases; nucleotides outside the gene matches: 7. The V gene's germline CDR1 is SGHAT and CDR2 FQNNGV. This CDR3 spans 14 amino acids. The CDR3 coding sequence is TGTGCCAGCAGCGCGCCGGGACTAGAATACGAGCAGTACTTC. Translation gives CASSAPGLEYEQYF.

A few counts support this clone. In DNA form, the CDR3 reads TGCGCCAGCAGCTTGAATAGGGCAAAGTACTTC. Encoded protein: CASSLNRAKYF. V gene TRBV5-1 combines with J gene TRBJ2-7, with D unresolved. The CDR3 is made up of 11 amino acids. The V gene's germline CDR1 is SGHRS and CDR2 YFSETQ. V lost 1 base and J 11 bases, leaving 10 bases between the germline ends.

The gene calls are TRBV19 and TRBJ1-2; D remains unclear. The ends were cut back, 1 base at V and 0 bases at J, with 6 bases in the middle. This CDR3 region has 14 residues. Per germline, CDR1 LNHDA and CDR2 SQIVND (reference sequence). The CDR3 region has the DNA TGTGCCAGTAGTATAGCCAAGGCTAACTATGGCTACACCTTC. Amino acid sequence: CASSIAKANYGYTF.